Listed below are T cell receptor beta chains from one sample, sequenced in a study of blood T cell repertoires in COVID-19. Some clones are missing from TCRdb's copy, which holds only in-frame ones; the method was immunoSEQ multiplex PCR. The top ten hold about 6.1% of the sample, which has about 280,000 clones, roughly 87% seen once. Sequenced: PBMCs or T cells enriched from blood (not recorded which). These receptors were taken from a woman in her forties who had recovered from COVID-19. CDR3s include the opening cysteine and the closing phenylalanine or tryptophan. A D gene is named only where the DNA matches it firmly.

v_gene	d_gene	j_gene	CDR3aa
TRBV6-5	TRBD2	TRBJ2-5	CASIGLAEETQYF
TRBV12-3/TRBV12-4	TRBD1	TRBJ1-5	CASSLTGTQPQHF
TRBV11-3	TRBD1	TRBJ1-1	CASSLAGTGGGTEAFF
TRBV5-1	NA	TRBJ1-2	CASSLSQGDGYTF
TRBV7-2	TRBD1	TRBJ1-1	CASRRTGTGPTEAFF
TRBV6-2/TRBV6-3	NA	TRBJ1-1	CASSYSGRGNTEAFF
TRBV28	NA	TRBJ1-6	CASSLRLQGNSPLHF
TRBV5-5	TRBD1	TRBJ2-2	CASSTHGTGGEVGELFF
TRBV28	NA	TRBJ1-4	CASSLGSRGNEKLFF
TRBV5-1	NA	TRBJ1-4	CASSLVGEQEKLFF
TRBV6-2/TRBV6-3	NA	TRBJ2-5	CASSYSIRQQSSQETQYF
TRBV18	NA	TRBJ1-1	CASSPQTGFRTEAFF
TRBV28	NA	TRBJ2-6	CASTPVVFSGANVLTF
TRBV2	TRBD1	TRBJ1-5	CASTKQGASNQPQHF
TRBV19	TRBD1	TRBJ2-7	CASGLGTGYEQYF
TRBV28	NA	TRBJ1-1	CASSLTYRAVTEAFF
TRBV5-5	NA	TRBJ2-7	CANGRWVTYEQYF
TRBV29-1	TRBD2	TRBJ2-1	CSVDEGGPNNEQFF
TRBV6-5	TRBD1	TRBJ2-7	CASGTGESEQYF
TRBV7-2	TRBD2	TRBJ2-1	CASSPPSSLAGVGEQFF
TRBV2	TRBD2	TRBJ2-7	CASSEREFYEQYF
TRBV5-8	NA	TRBJ1-5	CASSLDRLGQPQHF
TRBV14	NA	TRBJ2-5	CASSSVGLGGTQYF
TRBV10-2	NA	TRBJ1-5	CASTNQGSNQPQHF
TRBV5-6	TRBD1	TRBJ2-1	CASSLPGQGWQFF
TRBV28	TRBD2	TRBJ2-1	CASSPSTSGGNEQFF
TRBV2	NA	TRBJ2-2	CASSEEGGGNTGELFF
TRBV6-1	NA	TRBJ1-6	CASSETRTENSPLHF
TRBV4-1	NA	TRBJ1-4	CASSQSGGPATNEKLFF
TRBV28	NA	TRBJ1-2	CASSRYGGYTF
TRBV2	NA	TRBJ2-7	CASSFSSYEQYF
TRBV2	TRBD2	TRBJ2-3	CASRPGLATDTQYF
TRBV30	NA	TRBJ2-6	CAWSRGGLIPSGANVLTF
TRBV25-1	TRBD2	TRBJ2-5	CASSRTSGSETQYF
TRBV7-8	NA	TRBJ1-4	CASRSREGDREELFF
TRBV11-2	NA	TRBJ2-7	CASSRTHYEQYF
TRBV7-9	NA	TRBJ2-7	CASSLGETRYEQYF
TRBV24-1	TRBD2	TRBJ2-3	CATSQTSGSSDTQYF
TRBV7-2	TRBD2	TRBJ2-3	CASSLYGGYGAGADTQYF
TRBV5-6	NA	TRBJ2-5	CASSQTGLETQYF
TRBV11-3	TRBD1	TRBJ2-2	CASSSGQGLQAGNTGELFF
TRBV28	TRBD1	TRBJ2-2	CASSIGTGDTGELFF
TRBV7-9	NA	TRBJ2-7	CAVQTLYEQYF
TRBV27	NA	TRBJ1-1	CASSLSGAGTEAFF